A selection of T cell receptor beta chains follows, all from one sample in a study of regulatory T cells in long-lasting Graves disease. Using its own MiXCR run on the multiplex PCR reads, TCRdb lists one record per CDR3 protein. The table lists about 530,000 distinct CDR3 sequences, more than 15% of them singletons. These data are also associated with another study on T cells in Graves' hyperthyroidism and ophthalmopathy.

Source: peripheral blood mononuclear cells (PBMCs), taken at new diagnosis, from a patient treated with antithyroid drugs. The receptors come from a middle-aged woman with Graves disease. Each CDR3 is given with its conserved first and last residue. A D gene is named only where the DNA matches it firmly. Not every row has a clone size; where given, it reads once, few, many or a size class.

DNA | CDR3 | size | J | V | D
TGCAGCGTTGAGGAGGACAGAGCTAACTATGGCTACACCTTC | CSVEEDRANYGYTF | few | TRBJ1-2 | TRBV29-1 | .
TGCAGCGTCGCCGGGGGAGGATCCTACGAGCAGTACTTC | CSVAGGGSYEQYF | few | TRBJ2-7 | TRBV29-1 | .
TGTGCTAGTAGGGGGGTCTACAATGAGCAGTTCTTC | CASRGVYNEQFF | many | TRBJ2-1 | TRBV12-5 | .
TGTGCCAGCAGCCCCCCTGGGGGGGGGCAAAATCAGCCCCAGCATTTT | CASSPPGGGQNQPQHF | . | TRBJ1-5 | TRBV12-3/TRBV12-4 | .
TGTGCCAGCACCAAGTGGGAGGGAATTAACACCGGGGAGCTGTTTTTT | CASTKWEGINTGELFF | few | TRBJ2-2 | TRBV12-3/TRBV12-4 | TRBD2
TGTGCCAGCAGTGGAGTAGGGGGGGGGAACACCGGGGAGCTGTTTTTT | CASSGVGGGNTGELFF | . | TRBJ2-2 | TRBV12-3/TRBV12-4 | .
TGTGCCAGCAGCGTCGGGACAGGGCTGCTCGGGGAGCTGTTTTTT | CASSVGTGLLGELFF | many | TRBJ2-2 | TRBV11-2 | TRBD1
TGTGCCAGCAGTTACGGACTAGCGGGCGACGAGCAGTACTTC | CASSYGLAGDEQYF | many | TRBJ2-7 | TRBV7-2 | TRBD2
TGTGCCAGCAGTGTCGGGGGGAAGCAGTTCTTC | CASSVGGKQFF | many | TRBJ2-1 | TRBV2 | TRBD2
TGTGCCAGCAGCCTATACAGCGGAGAGTTCTACGAGCAGTACTTC | CASSLYSGEFYEQYF | many | TRBJ2-7 | TRBV11-2 | .
TGTGCCAGCACCCCAATTGAAGGATTCTCCTACGAGCAGTACTTC | CASTPIEGFSYEQYF | . | TRBJ2-7 | TRBV6-4 | .
TGTGCCAGCAGCCCTAGTCGGGACACTACCTACGAGCAGTACTTC | CASSPSRDTTYEQYF | few | TRBJ2-7 | TRBV12-3/TRBV12-4 | .
TGTGCCAGCAGTGAAGGGTGGGGGGGCGCTTTCTTT | CASSEGWGGAFF | many | TRBJ1-1 | TRBV6-2/TRBV6-3 | .
TGTGCCAGCAGTTACTCTGAGAGTAGCAATCAGCCCCAGCATTTT | CASSYSESSNQPQHF | . | TRBJ1-5 | TRBV6-5 | .
TGTGCCAGCAGCTCCGGACTAGCGGGGGCAGATACGCAGTATTTT | CASSSGLAGADTQYF | many | TRBJ2-3 | TRBV7-8 | TRBD2
TGTGCCAGCTCACCGACAGTAGGGGCCTCGGAGACCCAGTACTTC | CASSPTVGASETQYF | few | TRBJ2-5 | TRBV18 | .
TGTGCCAGCAGCTTAGGGGGGCCAGGGGTTGATTCACCCCTCCACTTT | CASSLGGPGVDSPLHF | many | TRBJ1-6 | TRBV11-2 | .
TGCAGCGTCCCGTCGACAGCGAACTATGGCTACACCTTC | CSVPSTANYGYTF | few | TRBJ1-2 | TRBV29-1 | .
TGTGCCAGCAGTCTTGACAGGGCGTATGGCTACACCTTC | CASSLDRAYGYTF | many | TRBJ1-2 | TRBV27 | TRBD1
TGTGCCAGCCGTGGCGGGGGGGGGCATAATTCACCCCTCCACTTT | CASRGGGGHNSPLHF | . | TRBJ1-6 | TRBV19 | .
TGTGCCAGCAGTGCCGATACGGAAAAACTGTTTTTT | CASSADTEKLFF | many | TRBJ1-4 | TRBV2 | .
TGTGCCAGCAGTACACGGGGACAGGGGCTGAGCTCCTATAATTCACCCCTCCACTTT | CASSTRGQGLSSYNSPLHF | many | TRBJ1-6 | TRBV11-2 | TRBD1
TGTGCCAGCAGCATGATGGGGACCAATCAGCCCCAGCATTTT | CASSMMGTNQPQHF | many | TRBJ1-5 | TRBV12-3/TRBV12-4 | .
TGTGCCATCAGTCCAACCCCGGGTAACACTGAAGCTTTCTTT | CAISPTPGNTEAFF | many | TRBJ1-1 | TRBV10-3 | .
TGTGCCAGCAGTTTTATGCGGACTAGCACAGATACGCAGTATTTT | CASSFMRTSTDTQYF | . | TRBJ2-3 | TRBV2 | .